This T cell receptor (beta chain) was sequenced in a study of CD8 T cells in Susac syndrome. It was negative isolation that provided the CD8+ and CD4+ T cells, whereas TEMRA cells were enriched by FACS. With 8 bases removed from V and 5 bases from J, the gap between germline ends came to 16 bases. This CDR3 contains 15 residues. Germline CDR1 is LNHNV and CDR2 is YYDKDF (reference sequence). An amount of RNA that ranged from roughly 0.45 to 1 ug was reverse transcribed with random hexamers. TCRdb re-called the immunoSEQ multiplex PCR reads with MiXCR, one entry per CDR3 protein. In the table there are some 120,000 distinct CDR3 sequences, approximately 94% of which are singletons.

This sequence originates from a human donor with multiple sclerosis. Source material: CD4+ T cells from PBMCs. The chain joins TRBV15 to TRBJ1-6, with D perhaps matching TRBD1 (6 bases). CDR3 nucleotides: TGTGCCACCTGTGCGAGGGGGGCCCATAATTCACCCCTCCACTTT. It yields the protein CATCARGAHNSPLHF.